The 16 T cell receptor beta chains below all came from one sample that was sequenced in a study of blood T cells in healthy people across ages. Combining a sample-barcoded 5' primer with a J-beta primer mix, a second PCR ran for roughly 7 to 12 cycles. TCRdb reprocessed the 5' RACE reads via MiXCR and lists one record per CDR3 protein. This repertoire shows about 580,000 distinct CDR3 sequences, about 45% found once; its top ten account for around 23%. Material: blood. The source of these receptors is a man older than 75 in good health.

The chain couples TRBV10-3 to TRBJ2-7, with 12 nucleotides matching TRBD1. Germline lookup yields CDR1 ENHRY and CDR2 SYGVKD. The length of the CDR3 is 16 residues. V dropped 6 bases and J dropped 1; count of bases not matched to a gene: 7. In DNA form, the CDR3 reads TGTGCCATCAGGCCCGGGACAGGGGGCCCGTCCTACGAGCAGTACTTC. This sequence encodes CAIRPGTGGPSYEQYF.

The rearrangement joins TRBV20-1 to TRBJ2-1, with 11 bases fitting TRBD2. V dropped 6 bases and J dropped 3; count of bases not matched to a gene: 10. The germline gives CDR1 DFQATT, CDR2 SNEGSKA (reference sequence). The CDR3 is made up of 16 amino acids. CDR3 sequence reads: CSAVAGGSTNYNEQFF. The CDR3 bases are TGCAGTGCCGTAGCGGGAGGGTCAACCAACTACAATGAGCAGTTCTTC.

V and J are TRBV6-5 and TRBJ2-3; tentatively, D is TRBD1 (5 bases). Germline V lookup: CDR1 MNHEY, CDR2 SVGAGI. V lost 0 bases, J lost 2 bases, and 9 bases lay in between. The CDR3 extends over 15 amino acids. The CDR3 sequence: CASSYSFGATDTQYF. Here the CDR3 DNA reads TGTGCCAGCAGTTACTCGTTTGGGGCCACAGATACGCAGTATTTT.

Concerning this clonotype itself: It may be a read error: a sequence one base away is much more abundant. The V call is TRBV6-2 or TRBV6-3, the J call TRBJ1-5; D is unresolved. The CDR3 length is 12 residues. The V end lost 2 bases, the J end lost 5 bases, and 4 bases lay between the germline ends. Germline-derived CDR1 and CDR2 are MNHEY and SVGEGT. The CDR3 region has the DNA TGTGCCAGCAGTTACAGGGATCAGCCCCAGCATTTT. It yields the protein CASSYRDQPQHF.

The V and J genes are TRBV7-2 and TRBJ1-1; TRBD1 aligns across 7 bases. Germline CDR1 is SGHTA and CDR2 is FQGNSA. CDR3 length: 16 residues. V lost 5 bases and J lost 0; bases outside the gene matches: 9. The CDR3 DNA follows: TGTGCCAGCAGCAAGTCGACAGGGAGTATGAACACTGAAGCTTTCTTT. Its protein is CASSKSTGSMNTEAFF.

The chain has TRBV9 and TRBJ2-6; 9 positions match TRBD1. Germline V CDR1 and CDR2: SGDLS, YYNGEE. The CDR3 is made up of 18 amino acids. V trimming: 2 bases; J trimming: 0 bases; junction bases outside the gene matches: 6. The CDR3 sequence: CASSVRDRASSGANVLTF. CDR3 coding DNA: TGTGCCAGCAGCGTCCGGGACAGGGCCAGCTCTGGGGCCAACGTCCTGACTTTC. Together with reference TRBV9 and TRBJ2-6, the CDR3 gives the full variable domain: DSGVTQTPKHLITATGQRVTLRCSPRSGDLSVYWYQQSLDQGLQFLIQYYNGEERAKGNILERFSAQQFPDLHSELNLSSLELGDSALYFCASSVRDRASSGANVLTFGAGSRLTVL.

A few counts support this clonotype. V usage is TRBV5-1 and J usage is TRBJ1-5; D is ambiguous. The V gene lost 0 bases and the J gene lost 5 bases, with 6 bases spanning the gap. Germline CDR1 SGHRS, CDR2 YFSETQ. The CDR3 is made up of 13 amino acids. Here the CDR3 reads CASSLGADQPQHF. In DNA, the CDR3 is TGCGCCAGCAGCTTGGGGGCGGATCAGCCCCAGCATTTT.

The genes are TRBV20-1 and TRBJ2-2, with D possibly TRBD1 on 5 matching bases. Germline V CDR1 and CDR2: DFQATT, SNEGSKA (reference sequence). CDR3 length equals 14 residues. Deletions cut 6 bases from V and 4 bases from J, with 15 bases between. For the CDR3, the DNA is TGCAGTGCAACTCACGGCCAGGGCACCGGGGAGCTGTTTTTT. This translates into CSATHGQGTGELFF.

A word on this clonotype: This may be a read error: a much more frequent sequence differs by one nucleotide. This CDR3 reads CSARGTSRGYEQYF. The DNA for the CDR3 is TGCAGTGCTAGAGGGACTAGCAGGGGCTACGAGCAGTACTTC. The chain links TRBV20-1 to TRBJ2-7; TRBD2 aligns across 8 bases. The CDR3 is 14 amino acids. Trimming at V came to 1 base and at J to 3 bases, leaving 5 bases not matched to a gene. Germline V CDR1 and CDR2: DFQATT, SNEGSKA (reference sequence).

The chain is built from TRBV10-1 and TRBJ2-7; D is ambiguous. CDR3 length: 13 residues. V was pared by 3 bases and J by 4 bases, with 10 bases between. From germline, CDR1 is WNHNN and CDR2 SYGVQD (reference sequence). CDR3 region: CASSDGSLYEQYF. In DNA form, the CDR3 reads TGCGCCAGCAGTGATGGGTCCCTATACGAGCAGTACTTC.

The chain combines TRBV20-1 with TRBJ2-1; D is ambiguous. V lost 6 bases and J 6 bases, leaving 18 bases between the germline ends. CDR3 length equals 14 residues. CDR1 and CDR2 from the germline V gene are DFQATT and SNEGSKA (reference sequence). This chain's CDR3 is CSASSLEWANEQFF. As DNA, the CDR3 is TGCAGTGCAAGTAGCCTAGAGTGGGCCAATGAGCAGTTCTTC.

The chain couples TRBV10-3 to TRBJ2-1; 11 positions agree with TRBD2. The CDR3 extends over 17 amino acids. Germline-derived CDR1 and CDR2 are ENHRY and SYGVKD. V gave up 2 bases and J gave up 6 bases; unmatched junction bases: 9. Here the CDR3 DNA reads TGTGCCATCAGTGAGATGGATAGCGGGAGGGCCCGCAATGAGCAGTTCTTC. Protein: CAISEMDSGRARNEQFF.

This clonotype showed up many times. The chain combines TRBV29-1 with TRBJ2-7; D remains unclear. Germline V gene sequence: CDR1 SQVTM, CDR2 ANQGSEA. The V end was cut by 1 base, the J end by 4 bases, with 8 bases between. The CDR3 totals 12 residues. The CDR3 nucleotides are TGCAGCGTTGAAGTTGGGGTTTACGAGCAGTACTTC. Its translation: CSVEVGVYEQYF.

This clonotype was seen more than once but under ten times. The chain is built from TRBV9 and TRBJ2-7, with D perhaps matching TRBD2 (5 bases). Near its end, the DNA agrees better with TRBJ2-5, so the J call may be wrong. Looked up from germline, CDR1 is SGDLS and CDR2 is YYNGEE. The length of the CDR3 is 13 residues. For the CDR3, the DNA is TGTGCCAGCAGCGGCCACCCGGGGGAGACCCAGTACTTC. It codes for CASSGHPGETQYF.

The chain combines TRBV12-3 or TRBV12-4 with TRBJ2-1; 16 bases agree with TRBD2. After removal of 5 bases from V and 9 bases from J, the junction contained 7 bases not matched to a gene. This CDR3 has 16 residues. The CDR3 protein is CASSPSGLAGGGEQFF. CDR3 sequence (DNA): TGTGCCAGCAGTCCCTCGGGACTAGCGGGAGGGGGTGAGCAGTTCTTC.

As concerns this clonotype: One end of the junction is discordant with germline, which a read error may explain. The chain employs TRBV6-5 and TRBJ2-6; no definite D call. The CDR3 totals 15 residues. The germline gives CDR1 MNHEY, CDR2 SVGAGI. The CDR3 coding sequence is TGTGCCGGCAGCCGAGGTCATGGTGGGGCCAACGTCCTGACTTTC. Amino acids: CAGSRGHGGANVLTF.